A single sample gave rise to the 24 T cell receptor beta chains below, sequenced in a study of identical twins (dated by TCRdb to between 2015 and 2016). The library was generated by 5' RACE. Sequencing instrument: Illumina HiSeq 2000. TCRdb itself trimmed the public reads at Q25 with fastp, ran MiXCR and retained productive beta chains. Identical CDR3 proteins give one entry, which carries the most common genes and DNA. The table for this sample lists about 920,000 distinct CDR3 sequences; 9% to 15% of them were counted only once. The leading ten clones occupy around 1.5% of the sample. The sample was also reused in another study, on yellow fever vaccine responses in identical twins.

The sequencing input was PBMCs. Every receptor here comes from a woman aged 18 to 35 in good health.

This clonotype was recorded a few times. V is TRBV14 and J is TRBJ2-1, with D perhaps matching TRBD1 (6 bases). Trimming removed 0 bases at V and 7 bases at J, with 19 bases between. This CDR3 spans 17 amino acids. Germline V gene sequence: CDR1 SGHDN, CDR2 FVKESK. The CDR3 DNA reads TGTGCCAGCAGCCAAGATCGAGACAGGCTAAGTAGTAATGAGCAGTTCTTC. It codes for CASSQDRDRLSSNEQFF. Combining the CDR3 with reference TRBV14 and TRBJ2-1 gives the whole variable domain EAGVTQFPSHSVIEKGQTVTLRCDPISGHDNLYWYRRVMGKEIKFLLHFVKESKQDESGMPNNRFLAERTGGTYSTLKVQPAELEDSGVYFCASSQDRDRLSSNEQFFGPGTRLTVL.

Only a few counts were recorded for this clonotype. The genes are TRBV6-5 and TRBJ2-6; no clear D. Germline V gene lookup returns CDR1 MNHEY and CDR2 SVGAGI. This CDR3 spans 17 amino acids. V was pared by 3 bases and J by 0 bases, with 12 bases between. Written as DNA, the CDR3 is TGTGCCAGCAGTTATGTTTACAGTTCCTCTGGGGCCAACGTCCTGACTTTC. Protein product: CASSYVYSSSGANVLTF.

This clonotype turned up a few times. The chain combines TRBV29-1 with TRBJ2-5; D ambiguous. Germline V gene sequence: CDR1 SQVTM, CDR2 ANQGSEA. V dropped 4 bases and J dropped 0 bases, with 12 bases sitting between them. This CDR3 spans 14 amino acids. The CDR3 reads CSVVETPYQETQYF. Here the CDR3 DNA reads TGCAGCGTTGTAGAGACACCGTACCAAGAGACCCAGTACTTC.

The rearrangement uses TRBV6-1 and TRBJ1-1; 8 bases map to TRBD1. Unmatched junction bases numbered 6, after V lost 6 bases and J lost 0 bases. The CDR3 covers 15 residues. Looked up from germline, CDR1 is MNHNS and CDR2 is SASEGT. The CDR3: CASRLGQEMNTEAFF. The CDR3 DNA reads TGTGCCAGCAGGTTGGGACAGGAGATGAACACTGAAGCTTTCTTT.

This clonotype occurred a few times. The CDR3 protein is CASTRTGSNEKLFF. Here the CDR3 DNA reads TGCGCCAGCACAAGGACAGGGTCTAATGAAAAACTGTTTTTT. The chain employs TRBV10-2 and TRBJ1-4; 8 bases match TRBD1. V lost 7 bases to trimming and J lost 3 bases; unmatched junction nucleotides: 4. The CDR3 runs 14 residues. From germline, CDR1 is WSHSY and CDR2 SAAADI.

This clonotype was seen more than once but under ten times. This chain links TRBV28 with TRBJ2-5, with TRBD1 matching over 8 bases. This CDR3 has 17 residues. The ends lost 3 bases at V and 7 bases at J; junction bases unmatched: 16. Germline-derived CDR1 and CDR2 are MDHEN and SYDVKM. CDR3 region: CASSFDQSGGQGATQYF. The CDR3 DNA is TGTGCCAGCAGTTTCGACCAATCAGGGGGTCAGGGGGCGACCCAGTACTTC.

The chain recombines TRBV3-1 with TRBJ1-6; D is unclear. The CDR3 totals 15 residues. CDR1 and CDR2 (germline): LGHDT, YNNKEL (reference sequence). V gave up 0 bases and J gave up 8 bases, with 11 bases separating them. CDR3 nucleotide sequence: TGTGCCAGCAGCCAAGATATTGGAGGGTATTCACCCCTCCACTTT. Protein product: CASSQDIGGYSPLHF.

This clonotype was counted a few times. The rearrangement links TRBV5-1 to TRBJ2-1; D not resolved. CDR3 length: 14 amino acids. V dropped 0 bases and J dropped 6 bases, with 10 bases sitting between them. Germline assignment: CDR1 SGHRS and CDR2 YFSETQ. The CDR3: CASSLDPPPNEQFF. DNA of the CDR3: TGCGCCAGCAGCTTGGACCCCCCCCCCAATGAGCAGTTCTTC. The full variable domain, completed using reference TRBV5-1 and TRBJ2-1, is KAGVTQTPRYLIKTRGQQVTLSCSPISGHRSVSWYQQTPGQGLQFLFEYFSETQRNKGNFPGRFSGRQFSNSRSEMNVSTLELGDSALYLCASSLDPPPNEQFFGPGTRLTVL.

This clonotype was detected a few times. The chain carries TRBV6-1 and TRBJ2-2; 9 bases line up with TRBD1. The germline CDR1 and CDR2 sequences are MNHNS and SASEGT. The CDR3 covers 16 residues. With V trimmed by 5 bases and J by 6 bases, 10 bases remained unmatched. The CDR3 coding sequence is TGTGCCAGCAGTCCTCACGGGACAGGGCACTCCGGGGAGCTGTTTTTT. This gives the protein CASSPHGTGHSGELFF.

This clonotype was counted only a few times. The genes are TRBV6-5 and TRBJ1-1; D is perhaps TRBD1 (6 bases). The CDR3 contains 17 residues. Trimming shortened V by 2 bases and J by 3 bases, and 19 bases separated the two germline ends. Germline lookup yields CDR1 MNHEY and CDR2 SVGAGI. The CDR3 region has the DNA TGTGCCAGCAGTTACCAGGGGTTCGGTCGGACCGACACTGAAGCTTTCTTT. It is translated as CASSYQGFGRTDTEAFF.

This clonotype was detected a few times. The gene calls are TRBV18 and TRBJ2-7, with TRBD1 identical over 8 bases. Per the germline V gene, CDR1 is KGHSH and CDR2 is LQKENI. This CDR3 has 15 amino acids. V lost 3 bases, J lost 2 bases, and 6 bases stayed unmatched. This CDR3 reads CASSPRRDRPYEQYV. CDR3 in DNA: TGTGCCAGCTCACCTCGCCGGGACAGGCCCTACGAGCAGTACGTC.

A few counts support this clonotype. The V and J genes are TRBV6-5 and TRBJ1-2, with 7 positions matching TRBD1. The trim removed 2 bases at V and 5 bases at J, leaving 8 bases unmatched. Germline values: CDR1 MNHEY, CDR2 SVGAGI. The CDR3 is made up of 15 amino acids. This chain's CDR3 is CASSYKAGTEYGYTF. As DNA, the CDR3 is TGTGCCAGCAGTTACAAAGCCGGGACAGAGTATGGCTACACCTTC.

The chain joins TRBV2 to TRBJ2-1; the match to TRBD1 covers 9 bases. Per the germline V gene, CDR1 is SNHLY and CDR2 is FYNNEI. The CDR3 runs 13 residues. J was trimmed by 9 bases and V by 10 bases; bases with no gene match: 10. The CDR3 region is CANRDRVASEQFF. In nucleotides, the CDR3 is TGTGCCAACCGGGACAGGGTTGCTAGTGAGCAGTTCTTC.

This clonotype came up a few times. The J gene is TRBJ1-2, the V gene TRBV12-3 or TRBV12-4, with unresolved D. The CDR3 runs 14 residues. V was shortened by 5 bases and J by 5 bases, with 15 bases between the two germline ends. The CDR3 protein is CASSPTVPGYGYTF. The CDR3, as DNA: TGTGCCAGCAGTCCAACAGTCCCCGGGTATGGCTACACCTTC.

The table lists this clonotype with a few counts. The chain carries TRBV3-1 and TRBJ2-2; unclear D gene. The CDR3 loop spans 16 amino acids. Trimming stripped 7 bases from V and 4 bases from J, with 19 bases between. Germline CDR1 LGHDT, CDR2 YNNKEL (reference sequence). The DNA for the CDR3 is TGTGCCAGCAAGGAGCTGGGCCCCCAGATCACCGGGGAGCTGTTTTTT. Amino acid sequence: CASKELGPQITGELFF.

This chain uses TRBV29-1 with TRBJ2-7; D call uncertain. The CDR3 contains 12 residues. Deletions cut 7 bases from V and 5 bases from J, with 15 bases between. Germline loops: CDR1 SQVTM, CDR2 ANQGSEA. The CDR3 reads CSARTVQDEQYV. CDR3 DNA: TGCAGCGCCCGGACGGTTCAGGACGAGCAGTACGTC.

V gene TRBV5-1 combines with J gene TRBJ2-3; D not resolved. Germline V lookup: CDR1 SGHRS, CDR2 YFSETQ. Trimming took off 0 bases at V and 0 bases at J, with 11 bases between the two ends. The CDR3 length is 16 residues. The DNA for the CDR3 is TGCGCCAGCAGCTTGGACCAGCAAGTTAGCACAGATACGCAGTATTTT. This gives the protein CASSLDQQVSTDTQYF.

The gene calls are TRBV20-1 and TRBJ2-1; TRBD2 aligns across 11 bases. The CDR3 sequence is 15 residues long. Germline values: CDR1 DFQATT, CDR2 SNEGSKA (reference sequence). The trim removed 6 bases at V and 5 bases at J, leaving 9 bases unmatched. CDR3 in amino acids: CSAPVMGLADNEQFF. The CDR3 DNA reads as TGCAGTGCGCCCGTCATGGGACTAGCGGACAATGAGCAGTTCTTC.

This clonotype was found many times. The chain couples TRBV10-3 to TRBJ2-3; 11 nucleotides match TRBD2. Looked up from germline, CDR1 is ENHRY and CDR2 is SYGVKD. The ends lost 0 bases at V and 2 bases at J; junction bases unmatched: 10. The CDR3 length is 19 residues. The DNA of the CDR3 is TGTGCCATCAGTGAGTCTGGATTAGCGGGGGGGCGCTCCACAGATACGCAGTATTTT. As protein: CAISESGLAGGRSTDTQYF.

The chain links TRBV6-6 to TRBJ2-5, with 7 positions matching TRBD1. Losses at the gene ends were 7 bases for V and 5 bases for J; bases not matched to a gene: 7. Germline CDR1 reads MNHNY; CDR2 reads SVGAGI (reference sequence). CDR3 length: 13 amino acids. The CDR3 DNA sequence: TGTGCCAGCACCATGGACAGGTCGGAGACCCAGTACTTC. This gives the protein CASTMDRSETQYF.

This clonotype was seen a few times. This chain joins TRBV2 and TRBJ2-5; 7 bases map to TRBD2. Germline V gene data show CDR1 as SNHLY and CDR2 as FYNNEI. Trimming cost V 5 bases and J 4 bases; bases outside gene matches: 4. The CDR3 covers 13 residues. The CDR3 nucleotides are TGTGCCAGCAGTCGGGACTACCGAGAGACCCAGTACTTC. It translates to CASSRDYRETQYF.

This chain uses TRBV6-5 with TRBJ2-1; TRBD1 or TRBD2 may be the D gene (5 bases each). Trimming pared 2 bases from V and 5 bases from J, leaving 13 bases between. Germline CDR1 reads MNHEY; CDR2 reads SVGAGI. The CDR3 has 15 amino acids. The CDR3 DNA is TGTGCCAGCAGTTACGGACAAAGGGGAGACAATGAGCAGTTCTTC. Translating gives CASSYGQRGDNEQFF.

This clonotype was seen a few times. The chain employs TRBV12-3 or TRBV12-4 and TRBJ1-5; D is possibly TRBD1 (6 bases). V gave up 7 bases and J gave up 0 bases, with 13 bases separating them. The CDR3 sequence is 15 residues long. The CDR3 nucleotides read TGTGCCAGCAACCCCGGACAGCCTAGCAATCAGCCCCAGCATTTT. Translated, it gives CASNPGQPSNQPQHF.

V and J are TRBV3-1 and TRBJ2-2; 12 bases fit TRBD2. The CDR3 consists of 17 residues. The germline gives CDR1 LGHDT, CDR2 YNNKEL (reference sequence). The V segment lost 1 base and the J segment 6 bases; nucleotides outside the gene matches: 6. DNA of the CDR3: TGTGCCAGCAGCCAAGTCCCTAGCGGGAGGGCATCCGGGGAGCTGTTTTTT. Encoded protein: CASSQVPSGRASGELFF.